This TCR beta chain originates from a study of shared clonotypes between healthy human individuals. Unsorted PBMC DNA was run through sequencing on ten immunoSEQ deep assay plates. The data were produced by immunoSEQ multiplex PCR, yet TCRdb's version contains in-frame clones alone and is incomplete. The sample contains hundreds of thousands of clones, over 60% of which appear only once. In regard to this clone: This likely stems from a read error, as it lies one base from a far larger clone. The DNA is left out, because the CDR3 cannot be placed on it with certainty; the CDR3 is given as TCRdb lists it.

CDR1 is SNHLY and CDR2 is FYNNEI in the germline V gene. The CDR3 is 13 residues long, ends included. The chain couples TRBV2 to TRBJ1-1. The TCR was taken from a woman aged 40 to 55 in good health. Some clones in this sample may be carry-over from other donors' samples. The sequencing sample was made of PBMCs. This CDR3 is CASSVGGGTEALF.